The 3 T cell receptor beta chains below all came from one sample that was sequenced in a study of vaccination and CD4 T cells after COVID-19 (dated by TCRdb to the early 2020s). Libraries were built with PCR. Sequenced on an Illumina iSeq 100. DNA from cultured CD4+ T cells underwent TCR sequencing with the Oncomine TCR Beta short-read assay at the Johns Hopkins FTIC core. The public reads were run again by TCRdb, first through fastp at Q25 and then through MiXCR, and only productive beta chains were kept. Rows with a matching CDR3 protein are joined into one entry that keeps the most common DNA and genes. The sample profile shows approximately 10,000 distinct CDR3 sequences; approximately 58% of them were found once. Approximately 14% of the sample lies in the top ten. These TCRs are of unknown antigen specificity. The intended sense of this specimen's treatment or condition label: approximately nine-day PBMC culture with coronavirus spike peptide pools or control peptides (ViraFEST assay).

Sequencing was carried out using CD4+ T cells from blood, cultured in vitro. The receptors were sampled from a human donor who had recovered from COVID-19.

This clonotype qualifies as large. The CDR3 coding sequence is TGTGCCACCCCCGGCCCCCCCCACAACCGGACCAGCTGCACAGATACGCAGTATTTT. Translating it yields CATPGPPHNRTSCTDTQYF. The V call is TRBV15, the J call TRBJ2-3; no clear D gene. Germline V gene data show CDR1 as LNHNV and CDR2 as YYDKDF (reference sequence). CDR3 length equals 19 residues. V was clipped by 8 bases and J by 1 base, with 28 bases between them.

A few counts support this clonotype. The chain joins TRBV20-1 to TRBJ1-3, with no clear D. Trimming left V 2 bases short and J 0 bases short, with 8 bases between. CDR1 is DFQATT, CDR2 SNEGSKA, per germline (reference sequence). CDR3 length: 14 amino acids. CDR3 sequence (DNA): TGCAGTGCTAGAAAGACCTTCTCTGGAAACACCATATATTTT. It is translated as CSARKTFSGNTIYF.

The chain is built from TRBV7-2 and TRBJ2-3; D unresolved. The germline CDR1 and CDR2 sequences are SGHTA and FQGNSA. The V end lost 4 bases, the J end lost 3 bases, and 11 bases lay between the germline ends. The CDR3 extends over 14 amino acids. As DNA, the CDR3 is TGTGCCAGCAGCTCCCAAAGTGGTACAGATACGCAGTATTTT. Translation gives CASSSQSGTDTQYF.